This T cell receptor (beta chain) was sequenced for a study of cytomegalovirus exposure and HLA in healthy donors. Whole-study results and caveats: What TCR beta sequences reportedly achieved was accurate prediction of HLA-A and HLA-B alleles in most subjects. A list of approximately 160 TCR beta chains associated with cytomegalovirus was given. Later analysis identified a missense DCLRE1C variant that was linked to TCR beta V- and J-gene trimming.

Comments on this clone: The target antigen is unknown.

Both 60 Vbeta primers and 13 Jbeta primers went into the PCR. Sequencing used immunoSEQ multiplex PCR; TCRdb keeps in-frame clones, though not all of them. The sample holds about 110,000 clones, roughly 80% seen once. Germline-derived CDR1 and CDR2 are SGDLS and YYNGEE. CDR3 length: 14 amino acids. Trimming left V 0 bases short and J 2 bases short, with 9 bases between. The sequence was collected from a man between 45 and 60 years old in good health and CMV-seronegative. The rearrangement joins TRBV9 to TRBJ2-7; maybe TRBD1 (6 bases). The specimen was PBMCs. The CDR3 DNA reads TGTGCCAGCAGCGTAGGTTGGGGGCCCTACGAGCAGTACTTC. Its translation is CASSVGWGPYEQYF.